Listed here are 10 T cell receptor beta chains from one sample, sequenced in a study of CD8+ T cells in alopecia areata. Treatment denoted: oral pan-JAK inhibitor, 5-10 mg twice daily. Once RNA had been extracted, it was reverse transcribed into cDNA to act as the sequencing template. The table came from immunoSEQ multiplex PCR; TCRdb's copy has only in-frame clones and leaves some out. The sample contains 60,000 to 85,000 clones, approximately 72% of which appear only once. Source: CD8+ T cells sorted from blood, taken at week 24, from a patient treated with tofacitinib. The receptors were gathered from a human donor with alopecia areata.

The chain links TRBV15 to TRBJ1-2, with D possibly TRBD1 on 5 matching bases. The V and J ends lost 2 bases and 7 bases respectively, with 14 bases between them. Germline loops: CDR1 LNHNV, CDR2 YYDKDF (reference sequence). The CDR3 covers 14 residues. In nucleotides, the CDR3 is TGTGCCACCAGCAGATCCCAGGGTCCTGGTGGCTACACCTTC. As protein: CATSRSQGPGGYTF.

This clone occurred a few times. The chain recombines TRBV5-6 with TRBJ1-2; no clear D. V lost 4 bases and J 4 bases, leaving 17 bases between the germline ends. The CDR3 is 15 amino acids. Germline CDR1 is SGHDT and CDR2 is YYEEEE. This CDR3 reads CASSGDGQRGYGYTF. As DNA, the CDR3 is TGTGCCAGCAGCGGGGATGGGCAGCGGGGCTATGGCTACACCTTC.

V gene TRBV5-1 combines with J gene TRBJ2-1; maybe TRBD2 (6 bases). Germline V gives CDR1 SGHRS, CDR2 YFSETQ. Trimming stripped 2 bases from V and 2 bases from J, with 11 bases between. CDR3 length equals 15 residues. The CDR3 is CASSFSRDTYNEQFF. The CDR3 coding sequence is TGCGCCAGCAGCTTCTCGCGGGATACCTACAATGAGCAGTTCTTC.

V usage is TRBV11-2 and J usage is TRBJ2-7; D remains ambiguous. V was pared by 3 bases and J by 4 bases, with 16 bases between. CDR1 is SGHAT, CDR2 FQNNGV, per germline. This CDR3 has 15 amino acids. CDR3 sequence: CASSFGPRRTYEQYF. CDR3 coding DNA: TGTGCCAGCAGCTTCGGACCGAGGAGAACATACGAGCAGTACTTC.

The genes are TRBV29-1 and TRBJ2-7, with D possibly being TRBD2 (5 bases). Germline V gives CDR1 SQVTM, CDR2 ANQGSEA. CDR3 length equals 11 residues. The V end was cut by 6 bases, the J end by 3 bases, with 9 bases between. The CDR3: CSVKGDYEQYF. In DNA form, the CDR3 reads TGCAGCGTCAAGGGAGACTACGAGCAGTACTTC.

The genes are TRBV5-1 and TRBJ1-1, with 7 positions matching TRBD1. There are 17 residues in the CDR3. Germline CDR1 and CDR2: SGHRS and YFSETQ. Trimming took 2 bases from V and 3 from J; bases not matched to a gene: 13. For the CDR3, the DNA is TGCGCCAGCAGCTTTTACGTGCGGGTTACAGGGGACACTGAAGCTTTCTTT. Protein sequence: CASSFYVRVTGDTEAFF.

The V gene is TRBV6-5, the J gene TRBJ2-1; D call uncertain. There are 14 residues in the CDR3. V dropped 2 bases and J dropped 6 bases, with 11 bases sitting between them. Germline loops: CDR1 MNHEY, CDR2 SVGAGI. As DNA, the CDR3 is TGTGCCAGCAGTTACGGACCGTATCTCAATGAGCAGTTCTTC. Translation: CASSYGPYLNEQFF.

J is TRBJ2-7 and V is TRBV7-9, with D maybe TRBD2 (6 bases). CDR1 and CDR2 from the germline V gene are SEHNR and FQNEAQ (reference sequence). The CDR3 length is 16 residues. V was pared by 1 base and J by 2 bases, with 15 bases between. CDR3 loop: CASSLGPGRQPYEQYF. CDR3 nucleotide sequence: TGTGCCAGCAGCTTAGGTCCAGGGAGGCAACCCTACGAGCAGTACTTC.

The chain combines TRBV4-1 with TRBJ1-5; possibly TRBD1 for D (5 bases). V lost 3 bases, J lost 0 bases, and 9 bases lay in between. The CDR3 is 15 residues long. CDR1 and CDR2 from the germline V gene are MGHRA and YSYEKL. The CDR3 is CASSHGTYSNQPQHF. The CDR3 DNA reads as TGCGCCAGCAGCCATGGGACGTATAGCAATCAGCCCCAGCATTTT.

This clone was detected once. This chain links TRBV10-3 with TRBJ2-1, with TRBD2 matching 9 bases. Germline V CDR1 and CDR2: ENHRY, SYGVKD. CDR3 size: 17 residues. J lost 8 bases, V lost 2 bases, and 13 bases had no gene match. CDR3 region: CAISELRTVIAGDEQFF. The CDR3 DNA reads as TGTGCCATCAGTGAGCTTAGGACAGTCATAGCGGGAGATGAGCAGTTCTTC.